These T cell receptor beta chains were read from a single sample in a study of T cells in Graves' hyperthyroidism and ophthalmopathy. One entry per CDR3 protein, called by TCRdb with MiXCR from the multiplex PCR reads. The sample holds around 500,000 distinct CDR3 sequences, roughly 16% seen once. The sample consisted of blood. These receptor sequences come from a woman aged 30 to 39 with Graves' ophthalmopathy. The CDR3 runs from the conserved cysteine through the conserved F or W. The D gene is left open where the match is weak. The listing skips clone size in some rows; elsewhere it reads once, few, many or a size class.

TRBV6-1,TRBD1,TRBJ2-2,.,TGTGCCAGCAACAGGGGCCCCGGGGAGCTGTTTTTT,CASNRGPGELFF
TRBV28,.,TRBJ2-7,many,TGTGCCAGCAGTTTGGCTAGGGTCAAGCAGTACTTC,CASSLARVKQYF
TRBV27,TRBD2,TRBJ2-7,many,TGTGCCAGCAGTTTATCGGTAGCGACCCCGGGAGGGCAGTACTTC,CASSLSVATPGGQYF
TRBV6-2/TRBV6-3,.,TRBJ2-1,.,TGTGCCAGCAGTTACGGTCGGTGGGGTGAGCAGTTCTTC,CASSYGRWGEQFF
TRBV5-8,.,TRBJ2-3,.,TGTGCCAGCAGCTTCCCGGAAAGCACAGATACGCAGTATTTT,CASSFPESTDTQYF
TRBV12-3/TRBV12-4,.,TRBJ1-4,.,TGTGCCAGCAGTTTAGGCAGGGTCAATGAAAAACTGTTTTTT,CASSLGRVNEKLFF
TRBV27,.,TRBJ2-5,.,TGTGCCAGCAGTTTAGTTGACTCCCGCTCGACCCAGTACTTC,CASSLVDSRSTQYF
TRBV20-1,.,TRBJ2-1,many,TGCAGTGCTAGAGATCCCCTTGGCAATGAGCAGTTCTTC,CSARDPLGNEQFF
TRBV28,TRBD1,TRBJ2-2,.,TGTGCCAGCAGTCCAGGGGGCCTAGCCAACACCGGGGAGCTGTTTTTT,CASSPGGLANTGELFF
TRBV28,TRBD2,TRBJ2-1,many,TGTGCCAGCAGTGGGACTAGCGCCTTCAATGAGCAGTTCTTC,CASSGTSAFNEQFF
TRBV28,.,TRBJ1-5,many,TGTGCCAGCAGTTTCCGGGCGCCGCCCCAGCATTTT,CASSFRAPPQHF
TRBV3-1,TRBD2,TRBJ2-1,many,TGTGCCAGCAGCCTGAGGGGACTAGCGGGCCTCGACAATGAGCAGTTCTTC,CASSLRGLAGLDNEQFF
TRBV2,TRBD2,TRBJ2-5,few,TGTGCCAGCAGTGGGGACAGAGGGACTAGCGGAGGGAGTCCGTACTTC,CASSGDRGTSGGSPYF
TRBV9,.,TRBJ1-3,.,TGTGCCAGCAGCGTAGGGGGTAACGGTCTCGGAAACACCATATATTTT,CASSVGGNGLGNTIYF
TRBV30,.,TRBJ1-5,few,TGTGCCTGGACCCGGGGGGCGAATCAGCCCCAGCATTTT,CAWTRGANQPQHF
TRBV15,.,TRBJ1-2,many,TGTGCCACCAGCAGTTACGGTGGTAACTATGGCTACACCTTC,CATSSYGGNYGYTF
TRBV6-2/TRBV6-3,TRBD2,TRBJ2-1,few,TGTGCCAGCAGTCGTCGGACTAGCGTTTACAATGAGCAGTTCTTC,CASSRRTSVYNEQFF
TRBV18,.,TRBJ1-4,.,TGTGCCAGCTCACCAGCCGCGGCAACTAATGAAAAACTGTTTTTT,CASSPAAATNEKLFF
TRBV7-2,.,TRBJ2-3,many,TGTGCCAGCAGCCCCCCGGCGAGTACGCAGTATTTT,CASSPPASTQYF
TRBV6-2/TRBV6-3,.,TRBJ2-1,many,TGTGCCAGCAGAAGCCGGGACTGGCTCAATGAGCAGTTCTTC,CASRSRDWLNEQFF
TRBV20-1,TRBD2,TRBJ2-7,.,TGCAGTGCTTCTGCCGGACTAGCGGGGGGGCCCCTCGAGCAGTACTTC,CSASAGLAGGPLEQYF
TRBV4-1,.,TRBJ2-3,.,TGCGCCAGCAGCCAAGAATCCGCCACAGATACGCAGTATTTT,CASSQESATDTQYF
TRBV28,TRBD1,TRBJ1-2,many,TGTGCCAGCAGTCTGGCGGGGACAGTCCAGAACTATGGCTACACCTTC,CASSLAGTVQNYGYTF
TRBV20-1,.,TRBJ1-3,.,TGCAGTGCTAGACCCAGGGGCGGAAACACCATATATTTT,CSARPRGGNTIYF
TRBV5-1,.,TRBJ2-1,.,TGCGCCAGCAGTGAGCCGATTACCGGAGGGCCAGACCCCTACAATGAGCAGTTCTTC,CASSEPITGGPDPYNEQFF
TRBV2,.,TRBJ1-5,many,TGTGCCAGCAGTGAACTCGGGGGGCATCAGCCCCAGCATTTT,CASSELGGHQPQHF
TRBV4-2,TRBD1,TRBJ1-2,few,TGTGCCAGCAGCCCCAGGACAGGGGGCTCCACTAACTATGGCTACACCTTC,CASSPRTGGSTNYGYTF
TRBV11-2,.,TRBJ2-2,many,TGTGCCAGCAGCTTACGGGAGCTGAACACCGGGGAGCTGTTTTTT,CASSLRELNTGELFF
TRBV7-3,TRBD2,TRBJ2-5,few,TGTGCCAGCAGCTTAGGTAGCGGGACCAGAAAGACCCAGTACTTC,CASSLGSGTRKTQYF
TRBV28,TRBD1,TRBJ1-6,.,TGTGCCAGCAGTTTAACAGGGGTCTCACCCCTCCACTTT,CASSLTGVSPLHF
TRBV7-3,TRBD2,TRBJ2-3,many,TGTGCCAGCAGCCGGGGACTAGCGGGTTCGGCTAGCACAGATACGCAGTATTTT,CASSRGLAGSASTDTQYF
TRBV12-3/TRBV12-4,.,TRBJ2-1,many,TGTGCCAGCAGTTTTAATTACGGGAACAATGAGCAGTTCTTC,CASSFNYGNNEQFF
TRBV11-2,TRBD2,TRBJ2-7,many,TGTGCCAGCAGCTGGACTAGCGGGAGATACGAGCAGTACTTC,CASSWTSGRYEQYF
TRBV20-1,TRBD2,TRBJ2-1,.,TGCAGTGCTAGAGATCTGGCGGGAGGGTATCATGAGCAGTTCTTC,CSARDLAGGYHEQFF
TRBV13,.,TRBJ2-1,.,TGTGCCAGCAGTTTGAGCAGTTCTGGGCCCTACAATGAGCAGTTCTTC,CASSLSSSGPYNEQFF
TRBV28,TRBD1,TRBJ2-1,many,TGTGCCAGCAGCCTCCCAGACAGGGTGTTTATGCATGAGCAGTTCTTC,CASSLPDRVFMHEQFF
TRBV24-1,TRBD2,TRBJ2-7,few,TGTGCCACCAGCCTCGGGGGGGCCGGGCGGGAGCAGTACTTC,CATSLGGAGREQYF
TRBV6-2/TRBV6-3,.,TRBJ2-4,many,TGTGCCAGCGGCCCAGATTTGGCCAAAAACATTCAGTACTTC,CASGPDLAKNIQYF
TRBV6-1,TRBD1,TRBJ1-1,.,TGTGCCAGCAGTTGGCAGGGGGCGTTCACTGAAGCTTTCTTT,CASSWQGAFTEAFF
TRBV20-1,.,TRBJ2-3,many,TGCAGTGCTAGACTAGGAGATACGCAGTATTTT,CSARLGDTQYF
TRBV28,TRBD1,TRBJ1-5,many,TGTGCCAGCCGCCGGACAGGGCCCCTCGGGCAGCCCCAGCATTTT,CASRRTGPLGQPQHF
TRBV6-2/TRBV6-3,TRBD2,TRBJ2-1,many,TGTGCCAGCAGTTACTTAAGCGGGAAACTCTCCTACAATGAGCAGTTCTTC,CASSYLSGKLSYNEQFF
TRBV12-3/TRBV12-4,.,TRBJ2-7,.,TGTGCCAGCAGTCCGACTAGATCCTACGAGCAGTACTTC,CASSPTRSYEQYF
TRBV6-1,TRBD1,TRBJ2-1,.,TGTGCCAGCAGTTGGGGACAGTACAATGAGCAGTTCTTC,CASSWGQYNEQFF
TRBV20-1,TRBD2,TRBJ2-1,.,TGCAGTGCTAGAGAGACTAGCGGGAGCCCCACCCTATGGAATGAGCAGTTCTTC,CSARETSGSPTLWNEQFF
TRBV24-1,.,TRBJ2-2,.,TGTGCCACCAGTGATCCAGACATAACAAAGGGAAAGTCCGGCGGGGAGCTGTTTTTT,CATSDPDITKGKSGGELFF
TRBV30,.,TRBJ2-7,few,TGTGCCTGGAGTGAAGTAGGGGGCTCCTACGAGCAGTACTTC,CAWSEVGGSYEQYF
TRBV29-1,TRBD1,TRBJ2-1,few,TGCAGCGTTCCGGACAGGATCAATGAGCAGTTCTTC,CSVPDRINEQFF
TRBV30,.,TRBJ2-2,.,TGTGCCTGGATAAGACAAGCGAACACCGGGGAGCTGTTTTTT,CAWIRQANTGELFF